Below, 19 T cell receptor beta chains from the same sample are listed, as sequenced in a study of T cell clonality in common variable immunodeficiency. TCRdb's table, derived via immunoSEQ multiplex PCR, lists solely in-frame clones and lacks some. The record shows 40,000 to 45,000 clones for this sample, with no singletons present. The specimen was peripheral blood mononuclear cells. The receptor source for this set is a person between 18 and 70 years old in good health.

Many counts were recorded for this clone. The read ends 3 residues shy of where the CDR3 ends; the end is completed using the germline J gene. V usage is TRBV24-1 and J usage is TRBJ2-2; 12 bases are shared with TRBD2. CDR3 length equals 17 residues. Germline CDR1 KGHDR, CDR2 SFDVKD. The V segment lost 4 bases and the J segment 7 bases; nucleotides outside the gene matches: 9. CDR3 DNA (partial): TGTGCCACCAGTGACACACTAGCGGGAGGTATTGGCGGGGAG. Residues: CATSDTLAGGIGGE. The entire CDR3 protein reads CATSDTLAGGIGGELFF.

Note on this clone: The read gets to within 3 residues of the CDR3 end, and the germline J gene fills in the rest. The rearrangement joins TRBV7-3 to TRBJ2-2; D remains unclear. The CDR3 has 14 amino acids. In germline, CDR1 is SGHTA, CDR2 FQGTGA. Trimming stripped 5 bases from V and 6 bases from J, with 13 bases between. Incomplete CDR3 DNA: TGTGCCAGCAGCCGGGTGGGTGGTCCCGGGGAG. Its translation is CASSRVGGPGE. The whole CDR3 is CASSRVGGPGELFF.

There are many counts of this clone. The read terminates 3 residues ahead of where the CDR3 ends, so the germline J gene completes it. The gene calls are TRBV7-9 and TRBJ1-3; 7 positions agree with TRBD1. After removal of 5 bases from V and 8 bases from J, the junction contained 12 bases not matched to a gene. Germline-derived CDR1 and CDR2 are SEHNR and FQNEAQ (reference sequence). This CDR3 comprises 15 residues. CDR3 region: CASSPPTGYSDTIYF. The sequenced part of the CDR3 DNA is TGTGCCAGCAGCCCCCCGACAGGGTATTCGGACACC. The full variable domain, with the rest looked up from reference TRBV7-9 and TRBJ1-3, is DTGVSQNPRHKITKRGQNVTFRCDPISEHNRLYWYRQTLGQGPEFLTYFQNEAQLEKSRLLSDRFSAERPKGSFSTLEIQRTEQGDSAMYLCASSPPTGYSDTIYFGEGSWLTVV.

This clone came up many times. The read ends 3 residues shy of where the CDR3 ends; the end is completed using the germline J gene. The V and J genes are TRBV2 and TRBJ1-2, with 8 bases fitting TRBD1. This CDR3 has 15 amino acids. V shed 3 bases and J 3 bases; nucleotides not matched to a gene: 6. Germline V gene data show CDR1 as SNHLY and CDR2 as FYNNEI. Partial CDR3 DNA: TGTGCCAGCAGTGAGGGACAGGTCCGTGACTATGGC. As protein: CASSEGQVRDYG. The complete CDR3 protein is CASSEGQVRDYGYTF.

This clone was seen at least ten times. With the read ending 3 residues before the CDR3 end, the germline J gene is used to fill in that end. J is TRBJ2-3 and V is TRBV14, with D perhaps matching TRBD1 (5 bases). The CDR3 sequence is 14 residues long. V gave up 0 bases and J gave up 5 bases, with 9 bases separating them. The germline V gene encodes CDR1 SGHDN and CDR2 FVKESK. The CDR3 bases that were read are TGTGCCAGCAGCCAAGATCCCAGGGAAGATACG. Translated, it gives CASSQDPREDT. The entire CDR3 protein is CASSQDPREDTQYF. The full variable domain, its missing parts supplied by reference TRBV14 and TRBJ2-3, is EAGVTQFPSHSVIEKGQTVTLRCDPISGHDNLYWYRRVMGKEIKFLLHFVKESKQDESGMPNNRFLAERTGGTYSTLKVQPAELEDSGVYFCASSQDPREDTQYFGPGTRLTVL.

This clone was counted at least ten times. Partial CDR3 DNA: TGTGCCAGCAGCCGATACAGGCTTACTAGCCATGGC. Its translation is CASSRYRLTSHG. The whole CDR3 protein reads CASSRYRLTSHGYTF. The chain joins TRBV7-9 to TRBJ1-2, with D possibly TRBD1 on 5 matching bases. The missing CDR3 end, 3 residues past where the read stops, is filled in from the germline J gene. This CDR3 is built from 15 residues. Trimming cost V 5 bases and J 6 bases, with 19 bases left between them. CDR1 is SEHNR, CDR2 FQNEAQ, per germline (reference sequence).

This clone appeared many times. The CDR3 extends 3 residues past the end of the read, so its final part is completed from the germline J gene. The genes are TRBV11-3 and TRBJ1-1; no firm D call. CDR3 length equals 14 residues. With 3 bases removed from V and 0 bases from J, the gap between germline ends came to 8 bases. From germline, CDR1 is SGHNT and CDR2 YENEEA. The part of the CDR3 DNA that was read is TGTGCCAGCAGCTTGTCCAGTTTGAACACTGAA. This codes for CASSLSSLNTE. The whole CDR3 sequence reads CASSLSSLNTEAFF.

In this sample, this clone turned up many times. The CDR3 goes on 3 residues after the read ends, and that part is filled in from the germline J gene. V and J are TRBV28 and TRBJ2-3; 9 nucleotides align to TRBD1. The CDR3 runs 16 residues. V shed 2 bases, J shed 6 bases, and the junction held 9 bases outside the gene matches. Per germline, CDR1 MDHEN and CDR2 SYDVKM. The CDR3 spells CASSLHPGQGGDTQYF. CDR3 DNA (partial): TGTGCCAGCAGTTTACATCCGGGACAGGGTGGGGATACG.

In this sample, this clone turned up many times. The part of the CDR3 DNA that was read is TGTGCCAGCAGCCACCCCGGGACAGGGAAGGCTGAA. This gives the protein CASSHPGTGKAE. The CDR3, in full, reads CASSHPGTGKAEAFF. V usage is TRBV14 and J usage is TRBJ1-1, with TRBD1 matching over 9 bases. Read sequence stops 3 residues before the CDR3 end, and the germline J gene provides the missing end. V dropped 3 bases and J dropped 6; count of bases not matched to a gene: 8. Per the germline V gene, CDR1 is SGHDN and CDR2 is FVKESK. The CDR3 loop spans 15 amino acids.

This clone was counted many times. Coverage ceases 3 residues before the CDR3 finishes, and the germline J gene fills in the end. The chain uses TRBV4-1 and TRBJ2-7; D call uncertain. In germline, CDR1 is MGHRA, CDR2 YSYEKL. The CDR3 has 14 residues. V lost 8 bases and J lost 0, with 14 bases in between. Incomplete CDR3 DNA: TGCGCCAGCCAGCCATGGCAGGCCTCCTACGAG. Amino acid sequence: CASQPWQASYE. The CDR3 in its entirety is CASQPWQASYEQYF.

This clone was seen ten or more times. The observed sequence ends 3 residues before the CDR3 terminus, with the missing tail filled in from the germline J gene. The chain recombines TRBV7-2 with TRBJ1-4; no clear D gene. Deletions cut 2 bases from V and 6 bases from J, with 13 bases between. Looked up from germline, CDR1 is SGHTA and CDR2 is FQGNSA. The CDR3 runs to 15 residues. The CDR3 DNA, read in part, is TGTGCCAGCAGCTTATTTGGTCAGGTCTATGAAAAA. Translated, it gives CASSLFGQVYEK. The CDR3 as a whole reads CASSLFGQVYEKLFF.

This clone came up many times. With the read ending 3 residues before the CDR3 end, the germline J gene is used to fill in that end. This chain links TRBV5-4 with TRBJ1-2, with TRBD1 identical over 10 bases. The CDR3 has 15 amino acids. CDR1 is SGHNT, CDR2 YYREEE, per germline (reference sequence). Losses at the gene ends were 4 bases for V and 4 bases for J; bases not matched to a gene: 7. The chain's CDR3 is CASSPGQGRCYGYTF. CDR3 DNA, as far as it was read: TGTGCCAGCAGCCCGGGACAGGGGAGATGCTATGGC.

The table lists this clone with many counts. Its ends do not fully match the called genes, so a read error is possible. The read ends 3 residues shy of where the CDR3 ends; the end is completed using the germline J gene. J is TRBJ2-2 and V is TRBV4-2; D is unresolved. Germline assignment: CDR1 LGHNA and CDR2 YNFKEQ. The CDR3 sequence is 17 residues long. Partial CDR3 DNA: TGCGCCAGCAGCCAAGATGGCAGGCTTCCGAACACCGGGGAG. Its protein product is CASSQDGRLPNTGE. The entire CDR3 protein reads CASSQDGRLPNTGELFF.

This clone came up many times. The missing CDR3 end, 3 residues past where the read stops, is filled in from the germline J gene. In the same sample, other DNA sequences code for this CDR3. The chain recombines TRBV6-2 or TRBV6-3 with TRBJ2-7; 9 bases map to TRBD1. Germline CDR1 MNHEY, CDR2 SVGEGT. This CDR3 contains 15 residues. The V segment lost 6 bases and the J segment 0 bases; nucleotides outside the gene matches: 6. This chain's CDR3 is CASRSDRGGSYEQYF. The covered CDR3 bases are TGTGCCAGCAGGTCTGACAGGGGGGGCTCCTACGAG.

There are many counts of this clone. The junction differs from germline at one of its ends, possibly a read error. Read sequence stops 3 residues before the CDR3 end, and the germline J gene provides the missing end. Other nucleotide sequences in the sample specify the same CDR3. The chain uses TRBV29-1 and TRBJ1-2; D not resolved. This CDR3 spans 13 amino acids. Germline V gene sequence: CDR1 SQVTM, CDR2 ANQGSEA. The sequenced CDR3 bases are TGTAGCGTTGGGAATCAGGACTTCTATGGC. Translated, it gives CSVGNQDFYG. The full CDR3 protein reads CSVGNQDFYGYTF.

This clone has at least ten counts. The read ends 3 residues early relative to the CDR3; the germline J gene fills the gap. The rearrangement joins TRBV4-1 to TRBJ2-1; D is possibly TRBD1 (6 bases). CDR3 length equals 14 residues. The germline V gene has CDR1 MGHRA and CDR2 YSYEKL. V lost 6 bases, J lost 3 bases, and 12 bases lay in between. The CDR3 protein is CASRGRDIYNEQFF. CDR3 DNA (partial): TGCGCCAGCAGAGGACGGGACATCTACAATGAG.

This clone has at least ten counts. Sequencing ends 3 residues short of the CDR3 end; the germline J gene provides the rest. The J gene is TRBJ2-3, the V gene TRBV5-1, with 7 bases lining up with TRBD1. The J segment lost 2 bases and the V segment lost 7 bases, leaving 4 bases of the junction unmatched. Germline V gives CDR1 SGHRS, CDR2 YFSETQ. This CDR3 contains 13 residues. CDR3 region: CASRQGTTDTQYF. The covered CDR3 bases are TGCGCCAGCCGACAGGGTACCACAGATACG.

This clone has at least ten counts. The read gets to within 3 residues of the CDR3 end, and the germline J gene fills in the rest. The V call is TRBV5-1, the J call TRBJ2-3, with 10 bases identical to TRBD2. The CDR3 spans 14 residues. V shed 4 bases, J shed 4 bases, and the junction held 3 bases outside the gene matches. Germline CDR1 is SGHRS and CDR2 is YFSETQ. CDR3: CASSPSGGADTQYF. The DNA read from the CDR3 is TGCGCCAGCAGCCCAAGCGGGGGGGCAGATACG.

This clone was seen many times. The read gets to within 3 residues of the CDR3 end, and the germline J gene fills in the rest. J is TRBJ2-1 and V is TRBV12-3 or TRBV12-4; D gene unclear. The CDR3 runs to 15 residues. Trimming cost V 6 bases and J 1 base, with 13 bases left between them. The sequenced CDR3 bases are TGTGCCAGCAGCCCTCGTAGATCTTCCTACAATGAG. Its translation is CASSPRRSSYNE. The whole CDR3 sequence is CASSPRRSSYNEQFF.